Listed below are T cell receptor beta chains from one sample, sequenced in a study of OX40 agonist ivuxolimab in advanced cancers. The repertoire was sequenced with immunoSEQ multiplex PCR; TCRdb's copy has only in-frame clones and lacks some. The sample has 8,000 or so clones, around 91% seen once. This specimen was CD4+ or CD8+ T cells sorted from blood, taken in a trial of the OX40 agonist ivuxolimab. These receptors were obtained from an adult with an advanced solid tumor such as melanoma, head and neck, liver or kidney cancer. CDR3s include the opening cysteine and the closing phenylalanine or tryptophan. D genes are given only for firm matches. For some rows the clone size is stated as once, few or many, or as a class when expanded; others skip it.

D: .
V: TRBV18
J: TRBJ1-2
size: .
CDR3: CASSPPGQNYGYTF
DNA: TGTGCCAGCTCACCACCGGGACAAAACTATGGCTACACCTTC

D: TRBD1
V: TRBV7-9
J: TRBJ1-4
size: once
CDR3: CASSVLPGQGNEKLFF
DNA: TGTGCCAGCAGCGTACTACCGGGACAGGGAAATGAAAAACTGTTTTTT

D: TRBD2
V: TRBV5-4
J: TRBJ2-2
size: .
CDR3: CASSTWGGRATGELFF
DNA: TGTGCCAGCAGCACGTGGGGCGGGAGGGCCACCGGGGAGCTGTTTTTT

D: .
V: TRBV7-9
J: TRBJ1-1
size: .
CDR3: CASSLRIGGDTEAFF
DNA: TGTGCCAGCAGCTTAAGGATCGGAGGGGACACTGAAGCTTTCTTT

D: .
V: TRBV7-9
J: TRBJ2-2
size: once
CDR3: CASSFLGTTGELFF
DNA: TGTGCCAGCAGCTTTTTGGGGACCACCGGGGAGCTGTTTTTT

D: .
V: TRBV5-1
J: TRBJ1-2
size: .
CDR3: CASSPDIGYGYTF
DNA: TGCGCCAGCAGCCCGGACATCGGCTATGGCTACACCTTC

D: TRBD2
V: TRBV7-9
J: TRBJ2-1
size: .
CDR3: CASSHLTSGSYNEQFF
DNA: TGTGCCAGCAGCCATCTGACTAGCGGATCCTACAATGAGCAGTTCTTC

D: TRBD1
V: TRBV2
J: TRBJ1-4
size: .
CDR3: CASNPGQGYNEKLFF
DNA: TGTGCCAGCAATCCGGGACAGGGCTATAATGAAAAACTGTTTTTT

D: .
V: TRBV4-1
J: TRBJ1-1
size: medium-sized
CDR3: CASSQGRHVLVNTEAFF
DNA: TGCGCCAGCAGCCAAGGGCGGCACGTCCTAGTGAACACTGAAGCTTTCTTT

D: .
V: TRBV5-4
J: TRBJ2-5
size: once
CDR3: CASSQGGGETQYF
DNA: TGTGCCAGCAGTCAGGGGGGTGGGGAGACCCAGTACTTC

D: TRBD2
V: TRBV4-1
J: TRBJ2-2
size: .
CDR3: CASSLRTSGNQAGELFF
DNA: TGCGCCAGCAGCCTCCGGACTAGCGGGAATCAGGCCGGGGAGCTGTTTTTT

D: .
V: TRBV7-9
J: TRBJ1-1
size: .
CDR3: CASSSDGVLGAFF
DNA: TGTGCCAGCAGCTCGGACGGCGTCCTGGGAGCTTTCTTT

D: TRBD2
V: TRBV5-1
J: TRBJ2-5
size: .
CDR3: CASSPQWGGQETQYF
DNA: TGCGCCAGCAGCCCTCAGTGGGGGGGGCAAGAGACCCAGTACTTC

D: TRBD2
V: TRBV2
J: TRBJ2-1
size: .
CDR3: CASSEGLARLFF
DNA: TGTGCCAGCAGTGAAGGACTAGCTAGACTGTTCTTC

D: .
V: TRBV7-2
J: TRBJ2-2
size: .
CDR3: CASRAFSTGELFF
DNA: TGTGCCAGCAGAGCTTTTTCCACCGGGGAGCTGTTTTTT

D: .
V: TRBV2
J: TRBJ2-3
size: .
CDR3: CASSQGLDTQYF
DNA: TGTGCCAGCAGCCAAGGGCTCGATACGCAGTATTTT

D: TRBD1
V: TRBV5-1
J: TRBJ2-1
size: .
CDR3: CASSLGTGGWEQFF
DNA: TGCGCCAGCAGCTTGGGAACAGGGGGGTGGGAGCAGTTCTTC

D: .
V: TRBV4-3
J: TRBJ2-3
size: .
CDR3: CASSHQSGDTQYF
DNA: TGCGCCAGCAGCCACCAAAGCGGAGATACGCAGTATTTT

D: .
V: TRBV2
J: TRBJ1-5
size: .
CDR3: CASSRPRLRDTNQPQHF
DNA: TGTGCCAGCAGTCGACCTCGCCTCCGGGACACCAATCAGCCCCAGCATTTT

D: .
V: TRBV6-4
J: TRBJ2-1
size: .
CDR3: CASSAGIESAEQFF
DNA: TGTGCCAGCAGTGCGGGTATCGAATCGGCGGAGCAGTTCTTC

D: TRBD1
V: TRBV19
J: TRBJ1-2
size: few
CDR3: CASGRGLNYGYTF
DNA: TGTGCCAGTGGGAGGGGGCTCAACTATGGCTACACCTTC

D: .
V: TRBV11-3
J: TRBJ2-4
size: .
CDR3: CASSGGTTAAKNIQYF
DNA: TGTGCCAGCAGCGGTGGGACCACGGCAGCCAAAAACATTCAGTACTTC

D: TRBD1
V: TRBV5-4
J: TRBJ2-1
size: .
CDR3: CASSTPGQGNEQFF
DNA: TGTGCCAGCAGCACGCCGGGACAGGGAAATGAGCAGTTCTTC

D: .
V: TRBV29-1
J: TRBJ2-5
size: .
CDR3: CSVVGDSSTQAQYF
DNA: TGCAGCGTTGTAGGGGACTCTTCCACCCAGGCCCAGTACTTC

D: .
V: TRBV6-1
J: TRBJ2-7
size: .
CDR3: CASSDAPWGEQYF
DNA: TGTGCCAGCAGTGATGCTCCGTGGGGGGAGCAGTACTTC

D: .
V: TRBV5-4
J: TRBJ2-3
size: .
CDR3: CASSPAREPNTQYF
DNA: TGTGCCAGCAGCCCGGCCAGGGAGCCGAATACGCAGTATTTT

D: .
V: TRBV5-6
J: TRBJ1-5
size: .
CDR3: CASSRGDNQPQHF
DNA: TGTGCCAGCAGCCGAGGGGATAATCAGCCCCAGCATTTT

D: .
V: TRBV5-1
J: TRBJ1-2
size: .
CDR3: CASSQGSRNYGYTF
DNA: TGCGCCAGCAGCCAGGGGAGTAGGAACTATGGCTACACCTTC

D: .
V: TRBV5-4
J: TRBJ1-1
size: .
CDR3: CASSLDQGMAEAFF
DNA: TGTGCCAGCAGCTTGGACCAGGGGATGGCTGAAGCTTTCTTT

D: TRBD1
V: TRBV10-3
J: TRBJ2-6
size: large
CDR3: CAISEWGTVSSGANVLTF
DNA: TGTGCCATCAGTGAGTGGGGGACAGTGTCCTCTGGGGCCAACGTCCTGACTTTC

D: .
V: TRBV7-6
J: TRBJ2-5
size: once
CDR3: CASSFQETQYF
DNA: TGTGCCAGCAGCTTCCAAGAGACCCAGTACTTC

D: .
V: TRBV29-1
J: TRBJ1-2
size: .
CDR3: CSVVSNRYGYTF
DNA: TGCAGCGTTGTAAGCAACCGCTATGGCTACACCTTC

D: .
V: TRBV7-9
J: TRBJ2-2
size: .
CDR3: CASSLNTISGELFF
DNA: TGTGCCAGCAGCCTTAATACGATTTCCGGGGAGCTGTTTTTT

D: .
V: TRBV2
J: TRBJ2-3
size: .
CDR3: CASSDLLSTDTQYF
DNA: TGTGCCAGCAGCGACCTCTTAAGCACAGATACGCAGTATTTT

D: TRBD2
V: TRBV5-4
J: TRBJ2-5
size: .
CDR3: CASSLASGSRETQYF
DNA: TGTGCCAGCAGCTTGGCTAGCGGGAGTAGGGAGACCCAGTACTTC

D: .
V: TRBV7-2
J: TRBJ2-3
size: .
CDR3: CASSLVAWQGTDTQYF
DNA: TGTGCCAGCAGCTTAGTGGCTTGGCAGGGGACAGATACGCAGTATTTT

D: .
V: TRBV2
J: TRBJ2-1
size: .
CDR3: CASSPLYLGQFF
DNA: TGTGCCAGCAGTCCCTTATATTTGGGGCAGTTCTTC

D: TRBD2
V: TRBV7-9
J: TRBJ2-7
size: .
CDR3: CASSLAGTRMHEQYF
DNA: TGTGCCAGCAGCTTAGCCGGGACTAGGATGCACGAGCAGTACTTC

D: TRBD2
V: TRBV9
J: TRBJ2-1
size: .
CDR3: CASSVGGLAEHNEQFF
DNA: TGTGCCAGCAGCGTAGGGGGACTAGCGGAGCACAATGAGCAGTTCTTC

D: TRBD2
V: TRBV4-1
J: TRBJ2-3
size: .
CDR3: CASSQWGRTSKFSTDTQYF
DNA: TGCGCCAGCAGCCAATGGGGGAGGACTAGTAAATTTTCCACAGATACGCAGTATTTT

D: TRBD2
V: TRBV6-6
J: TRBJ2-1
size: .
CDR3: CASSLTREGHVGEQFF
DNA: TGTGCCAGCAGTCTCACGCGGGAGGGCCACGTTGGTGAGCAGTTCTTC

D: TRBD1
V: TRBV15
J: TRBJ2-1
size: .
CDR3: CATSRAGGYNEQFF
DNA: TGTGCCACCAGCAGAGCAGGGGGATACAATGAGCAGTTCTTC

D: TRBD1
V: TRBV19
J: TRBJ1-5
size: .
CDR3: CASSRYRTGRDQPQHF
DNA: TGTGCCAGTTCTCGGTACAGGACAGGGAGGGATCAGCCCCAGCATTTT

D: TRBD2
V: TRBV18
J: TRBJ2-3
size: .
CDR3: CASSNSGRAVPTDTQYF
DNA: TGTGCCAGCTCAAATAGCGGGAGGGCGGTCCCCACAGATACGCAGTATTTT

D: TRBD2
V: TRBV5-1
J: TRBJ2-1
size: .
CDR3: CASSSVPGAGVENEQFF
DNA: TGCGCCAGCAGCTCTGTTCCGGGAGCGGGAGTCGAAAATGAGCAGTTCTTC

D: TRBD2
V: TRBV5-1
J: TRBJ2-1
size: .
CDR3: CASSTSGSSYNEQFF
DNA: TGCGCCAGCAGCACCAGCGGGAGCTCCTACAATGAGCAGTTCTTC

D: .
V: TRBV11-3
J: TRBJ1-1
size: .
CDR3: CASSLAWGDKGAFF
DNA: TGTGCCAGCAGCTTAGCTTGGGGGGATAAAGGAGCTTTCTTT

D: TRBD2
V: TRBV5-1
J: TRBJ2-1
size: .
CDR3: CASRLAGGAPIYNEQFF
DNA: TGCGCCAGCAGACTAGCGGGAGGAGCTCCGATCTACAATGAGCAGTTCTTC

D: .
V: TRBV19
J: TRBJ2-7
size: .
CDR3: CASSAWDSQQEQYF
DNA: TGTGCCAGTAGTGCTTGGGACTCCCAACAGGAGCAGTACTTC

D: .
V: TRBV6-5
J: TRBJ2-1
size: .
CDR3: CASTETTSSYNEQFF
DNA: TGTGCCAGCACAGAGACTACTTCCTCCTACAATGAGCAGTTCTTC

D: TRBD1
V: TRBV19
J: TRBJ1-1
size: .
CDR3: CASSPLFGTGNTEAFF
DNA: TGTGCCAGTAGTCCTCTATTCGGGACAGGAAACACTGAAGCTTTCTTT

D: .
V: TRBV21-1
J: TRBJ2-2
size: .
CDR3: CASSETGQGRGPGELFF
DNA: TGTGCCAGCAGCGAAACCGGCCAGGGGCGCGGGCCCGGGGAGCTGTTTTTT

D: .
V: TRBV30
J: TRBJ2-1
size: .
CDR3: CAWCRGGSYNEQFF
DNA: TGTGCCTGGTGTCGAGGGGGCTCCTACAATGAGCAGTTCTTC